This section outlines one TCR beta chain sequence together with its context. The data were taken from a study of blood T cell repertoires in COVID-19. Study summary: T cells, B-cell-depleted T cells, or PBMCs provided the cDNA or gDNA that served as material.

Germline lookup yields CDR1 SGHRS and CDR2 YFSETQ. This CDR3 has 16 amino acids. Trimming at V came to 4 bases and at J to 8 bases, leaving 11 bases not matched to a gene. Authors' methods: Reference gene primers were amplified, and this amplification served to estimate nucleated cell counts. Here immunoSEQ multiplex PCR was the method, and the copy in TCRdb shows in-frame clones only, minus some. V, J and clone size are taken as reported in that table, and D and trimming were inferred from the DNA itself. In the table there are 180,000 or so clones, around 86% of which are singletons. The chain employs TRBV5-1 and TRBJ2-1; 11 bases are shared with TRBD2. The TCR comes from a man aged 18 to 30 with acute or convalescent COVID-19. Material for sequencing was peripheral blood. The CDR3 reads CASSTGTSGPRDEQFF. In DNA form, the CDR3 reads TGCGCCAGCAGCACCGGGACTAGCGGTCCGAGGGATGAGCAGTTCTTC.